A single sample gave rise to the 25 T cell receptor beta chains below, sequenced in a study of cytomegalovirus exposure and HLA in healthy donors. Generated by immunoSEQ multiplex PCR, the TCRdb table keeps only in-frame clones and is missing some. The sample carries about 130,000 clones, 75% to 90% recorded once. The specimen sequenced was PBMCs. These receptors were taken from a woman younger than 30 in good health and CMV-seronegative.

The chain couples TRBV7-8 to TRBJ2-7; tentative D call: TRBD1 (5 bases). V lost 2 bases to trimming and J lost 3 bases, with 17 bases between them. The CDR3 consists of 16 residues. Per germline, CDR1 SGHVS and CDR2 FQNEAQ. The CDR3 DNA reads as TGTGCCAGCAGCTTATTGTCCCAGGGCAATTACTACGAGCAGTACTTC. This translates into CASSLLSQGNYYEQYF.

In its sample, this clone was seen many times. V gene TRBV5-1 combines with J gene TRBJ2-5, with a tentative D call TRBD1 (8 bases). In germline, CDR1 is SGHRS, CDR2 YFSETQ. There are 13 residues in the CDR3. V was pared by 9 bases and J by 6 bases, with 18 bases between. The DNA for the CDR3 is TGCGCCACCATACAGGGGGGGAATCAGACCCAGTACTTC. Translated, it gives CATIQGGNQTQYF.

This chain uses TRBV5-6 with TRBJ1-4; D is possibly TRBD1 (6 bases). CDR3 size: 15 residues. Trimming left V 4 bases short and J 0 bases short, with 10 bases between. Germline CDR1 and CDR2: SGHDT and YYEEEE. The CDR3 DNA reads as TGTGCCAGCAGCGGTCAGGGGACAACTAATGAAAAACTGTTTTTT. It encodes CASSGQGTTNEKLFF.

This clone came up a few times. The same CDR3 arises from other DNA sequences in this sample as well. The chain uses TRBV7-2 and TRBJ1-3; a weak D match, TRBD1 (5 bases). Germline lookup yields CDR1 SGHTA and CDR2 FQGNSA. Trimming stripped 3 bases from V and 3 bases from J, with 6 bases between. The CDR3 has 13 amino acids. Here the CDR3 reads CASSLGLGNTIYF. Written as DNA, the CDR3 is TGTGCCAGCAGCTTGGGGCTTGGAAACACCATATATTTT.

This chain joins TRBV28 and TRBJ1-1; possibly TRBD1 for D (6 bases). In germline, CDR1 is MDHEN, CDR2 SYDVKM. The CDR3 sequence is 15 residues long. The V and J ends lost 2 bases and 11 bases respectively, with 21 bases between them. The CDR3 region has the DNA TGTGCCAGCAGTTTAAGCCAGGGGAGTATCGCAGGTGCTTTCTTT. Translated, it gives CASSLSQGSIAGAFF.

This chain uses TRBV6-1 with TRBJ1-5; D call uncertain. CDR1 is MNHNS, CDR2 SASEGT, per germline. The germline V and J ends were trimmed by 7 bases and 9 bases, with 19 bases remaining between them. The CDR3 extends over 14 amino acids. The CDR3 coding sequence is TGTGCCAGCACGGTCACTTACACGGGTCCGCCCCAGCATTTT. Residues: CASTVTYTGPPQHF.

The chain recombines TRBV6-5 with TRBJ1-6; 7 nucleotides agree with TRBD1. V was pared by 6 bases and J by 7 bases, with 9 bases of the junction left unmatched. The CDR3 has 15 amino acids. Germline assignment: CDR1 MNHEY and CDR2 SVGAGI. For the CDR3, the DNA is TGTGCCAGCAGCCCCGACAGGGCCAGGAATTCACCCCTCCACTTT. Its protein product is CASSPDRARNSPLHF.

This chain joins TRBV27 and TRBJ2-1; 7 nucleotides line up with TRBD2. The J segment lost 3 bases and the V segment lost 4 bases, leaving 9 bases of the junction unmatched. The germline V gene encodes CDR1 MNHEY and CDR2 SMNVEV (reference sequence). CDR3 length: 16 amino acids. The CDR3 here is CASSSPAGVVYNEQFF. The DNA for the CDR3 is TGTGCCAGCAGTTCTCCGGCGGGAGTTGTCTACAATGAGCAGTTCTTC.

The CDR3, as DNA: TGTGCCAGTAGTATAGTCGTCGGACAGGCCAGGAGAAACACTGAAGCTTTCTTT. It specifies CASSIVVGQARRNTEAFF. The chain employs TRBV19 and TRBJ1-1, with 7 bases identical to TRBD1. The CDR3 totals 18 residues. Germline-derived CDR1 and CDR2 are LNHDA and SQIVND (reference sequence). The trim removed 1 base at V and 2 bases at J, leaving 13 bases unmatched.

This sequence joins TRBV19 and TRBJ2-5; D unclear. V gave up 6 bases and J gave up 7 bases, with 18 bases separating them. The CDR3 has 14 amino acids. Germline CDR1 and CDR2: LNHDA and SQIVND (reference sequence). CDR3 DNA: TGTGCCAGTAGACCATCCGGGTCTTACGGGACCCAGTACTTC. Translating it yields CASRPSGSYGTQYF.

This chain joins TRBV7-2 and TRBJ2-1; 11 bases are shared with TRBD2. V lost 2 bases and J lost 3; bases outside the gene matches: 0. The CDR3 totals 15 residues. Germline assignment: CDR1 SGHTA and CDR2 FQGNSA. This CDR3 reads CASSLLAGGYNEQFF. CDR3 coding DNA: TGTGCCAGCAGCTTACTAGCGGGAGGCTACAATGAGCAGTTCTTC.

A few counts support this clone. The V call is TRBV6-1, the J call TRBJ1-1; D unresolved. V lost 7 bases to trimming and J lost 0 bases, with 15 bases between them. In germline, CDR1 is MNHNS, CDR2 SASEGT. The CDR3 totals 15 residues. CDR3 protein: CASNPQQTMNTEAFF. Written as DNA, the CDR3 is TGTGCCAGCAATCCCCAACAGACGATGAACACTGAAGCTTTCTTT.

The V call is TRBV7-2, the J call TRBJ2-7; 8 positions match TRBD2. CDR3 size: 18 residues. Germline V gene lookup returns CDR1 SGHTA and CDR2 FQGNSA. Trimming took 1 base from V and 2 from J; bases not matched to a gene: 13. CDR3 nucleotides: TGTGCCAGCAGCTTAGAGACGTCTAGCGGGCTGTTAACCTACGAGCAGTACTTC. This codes for CASSLETSSGLLTYEQYF.

J is TRBJ1-1 and V is TRBV10-2, with 9 bases aligning to TRBD1. The CDR3 covers 14 residues. V lost 6 bases to trimming and J lost 7 bases; unmatched junction nucleotides: 9. The germline gives CDR1 WSHSY, CDR2 SAAADI. The CDR3, as DNA: TGCGCCAGCAGAACGGACAGGGGTTCTTTTGAAGCTTTCTTT. Amino acid sequence: CASRTDRGSFEAFF.

The V call is TRBV6-5, the J call TRBJ1-2; 10 positions match TRBD1. Germline V CDR1 and CDR2: MNHEY, SVGAGI. The CDR3 sequence is 16 residues long. J was trimmed by 8 bases and V by 2 bases; bases with no gene match: 11. CDR3 sequence reads: CASSYSNRDRGNGYTF. Written as DNA, the CDR3 is TGTGCCAGCAGTTACAGTAATAGGGACAGGGGAAACGGCTACACCTTC.

The chain is built from TRBV10-3 and TRBJ2-1; D uncertain. Germline assignment: CDR1 ENHRY and CDR2 SYGVKD. There are 13 residues in the CDR3. The V and J ends lost 2 bases and 4 bases respectively, with 6 bases between them. CDR3 residues: CAISEEEYNEQFF. The CDR3 nucleotides are TGTGCCATCAGTGAGGAGGAATACAATGAGCAGTTCTTC.

V usage is TRBV5-8 and J usage is TRBJ1-2; no firm D call. Germline CDR1 and CDR2: SGHTS and YDEGEE. CDR3 length equals 11 residues. The V and J ends lost 4 bases and 2 bases respectively, with 3 bases between them. The CDR3 protein is CASSTNYGYTF. The CDR3 nucleotides read TGTGCCAGCAGCACAAACTATGGCTACACCTTC.

The chain joins TRBV6-1 to TRBJ2-2, with 8 positions matching TRBD1. Germline assignment: CDR1 MNHNS and CDR2 SASEGT. The CDR3 loop spans 15 amino acids. Unmatched junction bases numbered 7, after V lost 6 bases and J lost 4 bases. The CDR3 protein is CASRKEQGGTGELFF. The CDR3 coding sequence is TGTGCCAGCAGGAAGGAACAGGGGGGCACCGGGGAGCTGTTTTTT.

This chain connects TRBV19 to TRBJ2-2; 9 bases map to TRBD1. Looked up from germline, CDR1 is LNHDA and CDR2 is SQIVND (reference sequence). V dropped 7 bases and J dropped 6; count of bases not matched to a gene: 9. The CDR3 covers 15 residues. Written as DNA, the CDR3 is TGTGCCAGTAACAGGGGGCGAGGTACCCCCGGGGAGCTGTTTTTT. Its protein product is CASNRGRGTPGELFF.

J is TRBJ1-3 and V is TRBV28, with a possible D match to TRBD1 (5 bases). Germline lookup yields CDR1 MDHEN and CDR2 SYDVKM. This CDR3 comprises 18 residues. V was pared by 4 bases and J by 0 bases, with 19 bases between. The CDR3 is CASSSSGFLHGSGNTIYF. The CDR3, as DNA: TGTGCCAGCAGTTCGTCAGGGTTCCTCCACGGCTCTGGAAACACCATATATTTT.

V usage is TRBV7-9 and J usage is TRBJ2-3; TRBD1 might be the D (7 bases). V gave up 3 bases and J gave up 2 bases, with 15 bases separating them. The CDR3 has 16 amino acids. CDR1 is SEHNR, CDR2 FQNEAQ, per germline (reference sequence). The CDR3 DNA reads as TGTGCCAGCAGCTTTGGAGGGGGCGCGTCCACAGATACGCAGTATTTT. It codes for CASSFGGGASTDTQYF.

The chain recombines TRBV4-3 with TRBJ2-2; D call uncertain. Germline CDR1 and CDR2: LGHNA and YSLEER. The CDR3 is 14 residues long. Trimming cost V 1 base and J 4 bases, with 7 bases left between them. CDR3 in DNA: TGCGCCAGCAGCCAAGGTCCACTCACCGGGGAGCTGTTTTTT. Translated: CASSQGPLTGELFF.

The V and J genes are TRBV4-3 and TRBJ2-3; 8 bases are a match to TRBD1. Germline V gene data show CDR1 as LGHNA and CDR2 as YSLEER. This CDR3 spans 15 amino acids. With V trimmed by 3 bases and J by 3 bases, 5 bases remained unmatched. The CDR3 DNA reads as TGCGCCAGCAGCCATAGGCAGGGGGCTACAGATACGCAGTATTTT. This codes for CASSHRQGATDTQYF.

This clone has a single count. This chain connects TRBV6-5 to TRBJ1-5; D gene unclear. CDR3 size: 15 residues. V was shortened by 0 bases and J by 3 bases, with 9 bases between the two germline ends. The germline gives CDR1 MNHEY, CDR2 SVGAGI. CDR3 region: CASSYSALNNQPQHF. In nucleotides, the CDR3 is TGTGCCAGCAGTTACTCAGCGCTCAACAATCAGCCCCAGCATTTT.

The V gene is TRBV5-8, the J gene TRBJ2-7; no definite D call. The CDR3 spans 12 residues. Trimming cost V 5 bases and J 3 bases, with 9 bases left between them. CDR1 and CDR2 (germline): SGHTS, YDEGEE. CDR3 bases: TGTGCCAGCAGGGAGCTTAGCTACGAGCAGTACTTC. Its protein product is CASRELSYEQYF.